Each of the 21 T cell receptor beta chains below was sequenced from the same sample in a study of blood T cells in healthy people across ages. Sample-barcoded 5' priming and a J-beta primer mix drove a second PCR of about 7 to 12 cycles. MiXCR, run by TCRdb on the 5' RACE reads, gives a single entry per CDR3 protein. The sample has 1.4 million or so distinct CDR3 sequences, 35% to 45% seen once. Sequenced sample: blood. The receptor set was obtained from a woman under 30 in good health.

The chain couples TRBV6-6 to TRBJ2-3, with 9 bases matching TRBD2. V was clipped by 6 bases and J by 4 bases; unmatched bases: 8. The CDR3 sequence is 15 residues long. Germline-derived CDR1 and CDR2 are MNHNY and SVGAGI (reference sequence). The CDR3 sequence is CASRGLAGRADTQYF. CDR3 DNA: TGTGCCAGCAGGGGACTAGCTGGGCGTGCAGATACGCAGTATTTT.

This chain joins TRBV29-1 and TRBJ1-1, with 8 positions matching TRBD1. V dropped 0 bases and J dropped 5; count of bases not matched to a gene: 8. The CDR3 is 15 residues long. Germline CDR1 and CDR2: SQVTM and ANQGSEA. In nucleotides, the CDR3 is TGCAGCGTTGAAGATCTCGGACAGGGAGGGACTGAAGCTTTCTTT. This sequence encodes CSVEDLGQGGTEAFF.

Worth noting for this clonotype: The junction departs from germline at one end; a sequencing error may be responsible. The V call is TRBV12-3 or TRBV12-4, the J call TRBJ2-1; 11 bases match TRBD2. This CDR3 spans 19 amino acids. The DNA for the CDR3 is TGTGCCAGCAGTGTAGCGGGGGGGTCCCTTGGACTACTACACAATGAGCAGTTCTTC. It is translated as CASSVAGGSLGLLHNEQFF.

This clonotype has more than one count but fewer than ten. The chain links TRBV20-1 to TRBJ1-2; a possible D gene is TRBD1 (5 bases). The CDR3 length is 17 residues. Germline V lookup: CDR1 DFQATT, CDR2 SNEGSKA (reference sequence). Trimming shortened V by 1 base and J by 6 bases, and 24 bases separated the two germline ends. The CDR3 DNA follows: TGCAGTGCTAGAGCAGGGACGGAGGTTTGGCCCTGGCATGGCTACACCTTC. Protein product: CSARAGTEVWPWHGYTF.

In this sample, this clonotype turned up once. The rearrangement links TRBV27 to TRBJ2-4; D is unresolved. The J call may be wrong; the DNA end is better matched by TRBJ2-7. The CDR3 totals 14 residues. Germline V gene lookup returns CDR1 MNHEY and CDR2 SMNVEV (reference sequence). The CDR3 region is CASRSRDNFYEQYF. As DNA, the CDR3 is TGTGCCAGCAGAAGCCGCGACAACTTCTACGAGCAGTACTTC.

V is TRBV11-2 and J is TRBJ2-1, with 15 bases lining up with TRBD2. Germline V gene data show CDR1 as SGHAT and CDR2 as FQNNGV. The CDR3 has 15 amino acids. Unmatched junction bases numbered 7, after V lost 8 bases and J lost 8 bases. The CDR3 region is CASRRTSGRAHEQFF. DNA of the CDR3: TGTGCCAGCCGTCGGACTAGCGGGAGGGCCCATGAGCAGTTCTTC.

This clonotype showed up just a few times. This sequence joins TRBV20-1 and TRBJ1-2, with TRBD1 as a possible D gene (5 bases). Germline V gives CDR1 DFQATT, CDR2 SNEGSKA (reference sequence). This CDR3 comprises 16 residues. V gave up 6 bases and J gave up 4 bases, with 24 bases separating them. CDR3 sequence: CSATLSGPGEIYGYTF. The CDR3, as DNA: TGCAGTGCCACACTTTCAGGGCCAGGCGAAATCTATGGCTACACCTTC.

This sequence joins TRBV7-9 and TRBJ1-1; D gene ambiguous. Trimming took 10 bases from V and 7 from J, leaving 13 bases between them. CDR1 is SEHNR, CDR2 FQNEAQ, per germline (reference sequence). There are 11 residues in the CDR3. The CDR3 DNA reads as TGTGCCACTGGAGGTCCCCTTGAAGCTTTCTTT. This codes for CATGGPLEAFF.

The chain is built from TRBV29-1 and TRBJ2-7, with 7 bases that match TRBD2. The CDR3 runs 13 residues. Unmatched junction bases numbered 13, after V lost 7 bases and J lost 7 bases. Germline lookup yields CDR1 SQVTM and CDR2 ANQGSEA. CDR3 sequence (DNA): TGCAGCGCCGTGTGGCTAGCGGACAATGAGCAGTACTTC. Amino acid sequence: CSAVWLADNEQYF.

The V call is TRBV30, the J call TRBJ1-1; 7 bases match TRBD1. The CDR3 sequence is 11 residues long. Per the germline V gene, CDR1 is GTSNPN and CDR2 is SVGIG (reference sequence). V lost 2 bases and J lost 6; bases outside the gene matches: 0. The CDR3 spells CAWSQGAEAFF. CDR3 sequence (DNA): TGTGCCTGGAGTCAGGGGGCTGAAGCTTTCTTT.

V gene TRBV7-9 combines with J gene TRBJ2-7; possible D gene TRBD2, 6 bases. Trimming pared 6 bases from V and 6 bases from J, leaving 12 bases between. CDR1 SEHNR and CDR2 FQNEAQ come from the germline V gene (reference sequence). This CDR3 is 12 amino acids long. CDR3 in amino acids: CASSYGTSEQYF. The CDR3 nucleotides read TGTGCCAGCAGTTATGGGACTTCCGAGCAGTACTTC.

The rearrangement links TRBV4-2 to TRBJ2-3; tentative D call: TRBD2 (6 bases). The CDR3 extends over 17 amino acids. Per germline, CDR1 LGHNA and CDR2 YNFKEQ. The ends were cut back, 4 bases at V and 0 bases at J, with 17 bases in the middle. CDR3 region: CASSLRALAPSTDTQYF. The CDR3 nucleotides read TGTGCCAGCAGCCTCAGGGCCCTAGCGCCAAGCACAGATACGCAGTATTTT.

The table lists this clonotype with a count of one. Possible read error: a much larger clone is one base away. The chain combines TRBV5-6 with TRBJ2-1; D possibly corresponds to TRBD1 (5 bases). The V gene's germline CDR1 is SGHDT and CDR2 YYEEEE. CDR3 length equals 14 residues. The CDR3 nucleotides are TGTGCCGGCAGCTTAAGGGGTTCCTACAATGAGCAGTTCTTC. Its protein product is CAGSLRGSYNEQFF.

The rearrangement joins TRBV20-1 to TRBJ2-1, with 9 bases matching TRBD2. V dropped 3 bases and J dropped 6; count of bases not matched to a gene: 9. There are 15 residues in the CDR3. In germline, CDR1 is DFQATT, CDR2 SNEGSKA (reference sequence). This CDR3 reads CSASLGTSFRNEQFF. The CDR3 coding sequence is TGCAGTGCTAGTTTGGGGACTAGCTTCCGCAATGAGCAGTTCTTC.

This clonotype appeared a few times. This chain connects TRBV29-1 to TRBJ2-7, with D perhaps matching TRBD2 (6 bases). Per the germline V gene, CDR1 is SQVTM and CDR2 is ANQGSEA. CDR3 length: 17 amino acids. Trimming took off 6 bases at V and 0 bases at J, with 24 bases between the two ends. The CDR3 spells CSVLWGDPGADSYEQYF. In nucleotides, the CDR3 is TGCAGCGTGTTGTGGGGGGACCCAGGCGCAGACTCCTACGAGCAGTACTTC.

This chain links TRBV9 with TRBJ2-5; a weak D match, TRBD1 (5 bases). CDR3 length: 14 amino acids. Germline-derived CDR1 and CDR2 are SGDLS and YYNGEE. V was shortened by 0 bases and J by 7 bases, with 13 bases between the two germline ends. In nucleotides, the CDR3 is TGTGCCAGCAGCGTAGAGTACAGGCCGGGGACCCAGTACTTC. Protein: CASSVEYRPGTQYF.

V gene TRBV30 combines with J gene TRBJ1-2, with D tentatively TRBD1 (5 bases). Germline-derived CDR1 and CDR2 are GTSNPN and SVGIG (reference sequence). V gave up 3 bases and J gave up 4 bases, with 9 bases separating them. The CDR3 covers 12 residues. CDR3 region: CAWRQGPYGYTF. The CDR3 bases are TGTGCCTGGAGGCAGGGTCCCTATGGCTACACCTTC. Full variable domain (remainder filled in from reference TRBV30 and TRBJ1-2): SQTIHQWPATLVQPVGSPLSLECTVEGTSNPNLYWYRQAAGRGLQLLFYSVGIGQISSEVPQNLSASRPQDRQFILSSKKLLLSDSGFYLCAWRQGPYGYTFGSGTRLTVV.

This clonotype was seen only a few times. This chain joins TRBV20-1 and TRBJ2-5; D remains unclear. Germline-derived CDR1 and CDR2 are DFQATT and SNEGSKA (reference sequence). V was clipped by 4 bases and J by 5 bases, with 11 bases between them. The CDR3 is 12 amino acids. In nucleotides, the CDR3 is TGCAGTGCTACCCGGCCCAGGGAGACCCAGTACTTC. This sequence encodes CSATRPRETQYF.

The table lists this clonotype with a few counts. The gene calls are TRBV5-1 and TRBJ2-6; TRBD1 or TRBD2 may be the D gene (5 bases each). Germline loops: CDR1 SGHRS, CDR2 YFSETQ. The ends were cut back, 4 bases at V and 1 base at J, with 9 bases in the middle. This CDR3 comprises 15 residues. CDR3 bases: TGCGCCAGCAGCCGGTGGGGGTCTGGGGCCAACGTCCTGACTTTC. It codes for CASSRWGSGANVLTF.

The sample holds one count of this clonotype. The chain is built from TRBV20-1 and TRBJ2-1; 12 positions agree with TRBD1. This CDR3 is built from 13 residues. Germline loops: CDR1 DFQATT, CDR2 SNEGSKA (reference sequence). With 6 bases clipped from V and 8 bases from J, the junction kept 5 bases outside the gene matches. In DNA form, the CDR3 reads TGCAGTGCCGTCGGGACAGGGGGCCATGAGCAGTTCTTC. It is translated as CSAVGTGGHEQFF.

The chain joins TRBV2 to TRBJ2-5; TRBD1 is a possible D gene (6 bases). The tail of the sequence fits TRBJ2-4 better, so the J call may be wrong. In germline, CDR1 is SNHLY, CDR2 FYNNEI. This CDR3 is built from 16 residues. The CDR3 DNA follows: TGTGCCAGCAGTGAAGGTTTAACAGGGCACCTAAACATTCAGTACTTC. It specifies CASSEGLTGHLNIQYF.